Below, one TCR beta chain is given with its context. The data stem from a study of cytomegalovirus exposure and HLA in healthy donors. In the study overall: In a later analysis, the roughly 120 validation repertoires were reported to have used the same platform as the 650 to 800 first-cohort repertoires.

The CDR3 runs to 13 residues. V was clipped by 6 bases and J by 7 bases; unmatched bases: 4. Germline V CDR1 and CDR2: SGHDN, FVKESK. Here immunoSEQ multiplex PCR was the method, and the copy in TCRdb shows in-frame clones only, minus some. Of about 250,000 clones in the sample, about 90% were seen once. Sequenced material: PBMCs. The chain uses TRBV14 and TRBJ2-1; 9 nucleotides align to TRBD1. The sequence was obtained from a man between 18 and 35 years old in good health and CMV-seropositive. The CDR3 nucleotides read TGTGCCAGCAGACAGGGGGCAGGGAATGAGCAGTTCTTC. Translation: CASRQGAGNEQFF.